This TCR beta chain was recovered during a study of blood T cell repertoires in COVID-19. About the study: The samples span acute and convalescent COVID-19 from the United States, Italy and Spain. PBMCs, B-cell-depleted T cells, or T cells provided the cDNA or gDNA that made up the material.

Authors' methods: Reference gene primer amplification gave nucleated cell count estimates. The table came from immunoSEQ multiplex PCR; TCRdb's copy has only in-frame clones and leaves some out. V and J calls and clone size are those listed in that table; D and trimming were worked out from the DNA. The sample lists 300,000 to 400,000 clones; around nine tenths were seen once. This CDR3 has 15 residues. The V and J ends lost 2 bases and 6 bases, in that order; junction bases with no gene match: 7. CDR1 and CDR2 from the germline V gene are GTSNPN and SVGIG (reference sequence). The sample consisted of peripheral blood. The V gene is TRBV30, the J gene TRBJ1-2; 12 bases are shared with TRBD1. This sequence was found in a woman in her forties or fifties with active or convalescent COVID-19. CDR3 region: CAWSLGTGGSNGYTF. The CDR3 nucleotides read TGTGCCTGGAGTCTTGGGACAGGGGGCAGTAATGGCTACACCTTC.